A selection of T cell receptor beta chains follows, all from one sample in a study of blood T cell repertoires in COVID-19. Sequenced by immunoSEQ multiplex PCR; TCRdb stores in-frame clones only, minus some. Here the sample spans around 63,000 clones, 79% being singletons. Specimen: peripheral blood. Receptors originate from an older woman with acute or convalescent COVID-19. CDR3s include the opening cysteine and the closing phenylalanine or tryptophan. A D gene is named only where the DNA matches it firmly. Size is stated for part of the rows, as once, few or many counts, or as a class when the clone is expanded.

>TRBV4-2|TRBJ2-5|-|TRBD1
CASSQDTGAQTQYF
TGTGCCAGCAGCCAAGACACAGGGGCCCAGACCCAGTACTTC
>TRBV9|TRBJ2-1|-|-
CASSVTGAPTPHNEQFF
TGTGCCAGCAGCGTAACAGGCGCCCCAACCCCCCACAATGAGCAGTTCTTC
>TRBV3-1/TRBV3-2|TRBJ2-2|-|-
CASSQSGPGVGELFF
TGTGCCAGCAGCCAATCGGGCCCCGGGGTCGGGGAGCTGTTTTTT
>TRBV6-6|TRBJ1-2|-|TRBD1
CASSYAGTGNSYGYTF
TGTGCCAGCAGTTACGCCGGGACAGGGAATTCGTATGGCTACACCTTC
>TRBV6-6|TRBJ2-1|-|TRBD2
CASSFGLAGGGNEQFF
TGTGCCAGCAGCTTCGGACTAGCGGGGGGCGGGAATGAGCAGTTCTTC
>TRBV28|TRBJ2-3|-|TRBD2
CASSPLAGASTDTQYF
TGTGCCAGCAGTCCACTAGCGGGGGCCAGCACAGATACGCAGTATTTT
>TRBV4-2|TRBJ1-5|-|-
CASSQAQAPVGQPQHF
TGTGCCAGCAGCCAAGCGCAGGCCCCCGTGGGTCAGCCCCAGCATTTT
>TRBV19|TRBJ2-7|once|-
CASSIGAANPYEQYF
TGTGCCAGTAGTATAGGGGCAGCCAACCCCTACGAGCAGTACTTC
>TRBV18|TRBJ1-1|once|TRBD1
CASSPAGQGALAFF
TGTGCCAGCTCACCAGCGGGACAGGGGGCGTTAGCTTTCTTT
>TRBV11-1|TRBJ2-7|-|TRBD2
CASSEHGGSSYEQYF
TGTGCCAGCAGCGAGCACGGGGGGAGCTCCTACGAGCAGTACTTC
>TRBV5-8|TRBJ2-5|-|TRBD2
CASSLSLAGGLVGETQYF
TGTGCCAGCAGCTTGAGTCTAGCGGGGGGGCTCGTCGGAGAGACCCAGTACTTC
>TRBV5-1|TRBJ2-7|-|TRBD1
CASSLERTGQYEQYF
TGCGCCAGCAGCTTGGAAAGGACAGGGCAATACGAGCAGTACTTC
>TRBV24-1|TRBJ1-2|-|-
CATRPGLGVYTF
TGTGCCACCAGGCCGGGTTTGGGTGTCTACACCTTC
>TRBV19|TRBJ1-2|-|-
CASSLPGQDHYYGYTF
TGTGCCAGTAGTCTTCCGGGACAAGACCACTACTATGGCTACACCTTC
>TRBV3-1/TRBV3-2|TRBJ2-7|-|-
CASSAGAGEQYF
TGTGCCAGCAGCGCCGGAGCTGGCGAGCAGTACTTC
>TRBV4-2|TRBJ1-5|-|-
CASSQKLEGEGQPQHF
TGTGCCAGCAGCCAAAAGTTAGAGGGTGAGGGCCAGCCCCAGCATTTT
>TRBV19|TRBJ1-6|-|-
CASSIVETGSPLHF
TGTGCCAGTAGTATAGTGGAAACGGGGTCACCCCTCCACTTT
>TRBV27|TRBJ1-6|-|-
CASRAGQRPNRPSPLHF
TGTGCCAGCAGGGCAGGGCAGAGGCCCAACCGACCTTCACCCCTCCACTTT
>TRBV20-1|TRBJ1-2|few|-
CSGVQGNGYTF
TGCAGTGGGGTTCAGGGGAATGGCTACACCTTC
>TRBV6-5|TRBJ2-7|-|TRBD1
CATRAMGQGLNEQYF
TGTGCCACCAGAGCGATGGGACAGGGGTTAAACGAGCAGTACTTC
>TRBV28|TRBJ2-2|-|-
CASSETRVKAGELFF
TGTGCCAGCAGTGAAACCAGGGTTAAGGCCGGGGAGCTGTTTTTT
>TRBV18|TRBJ1-2|-|-
CASSPDGGNYGYTF
TGTGCCAGCTCACCCGATGGAGGTAACTATGGCTACACCTTC